The rows below give T cell receptor beta chains drawn from one sample of a study of cytomegalovirus exposure and HLA in healthy donors. Sequencing used immunoSEQ multiplex PCR; TCRdb keeps in-frame clones, though not all of them. Of nearly 110,000 clones listed, roughly 80% are singletons. The sequenced sample consisted of PBMCs. These TCRs come from a man aged 25 to 45 in good health and CMV-seronegative. The CDR3 runs from the conserved cysteine through the conserved F or W. D genes are given only for firm matches. Size tells how often a clone was seen (once, few, many) or the class of an expanded clone, and some rows leave it out.

length,J,V,size,D,DNA,CDR3
13,TRBJ2-7,TRBV27,.,.,TGTGCCAGCAGTCCTACTAACCCGTACGAGCAGTACTTC,CASSPTNPYEQYF
14,TRBJ2-7,TRBV30,.,TRBD2,TGTGCCTGGAGCCTGGGACTAGCGGGGTACGAGCAGTACTTC,CAWSLGLAGYEQYF
14,TRBJ2-5,TRBV5-6,.,TRBD2,TGTGCCAGCAGCATGGGACTAGGAGGGGAGACCCAGTACTTC,CASSMGLGGETQYF
15,TRBJ2-5,TRBV9,.,TRBD2,TGTGCCAGCAGCGCCGGACTAGCGGGGGGGGAGACCCAGTACTTC,CASSAGLAGGETQYF
14,TRBJ2-1,TRBV19,.,.,TGTGCCAGCAGGGGAGCTTATGGCTACAATGAGCAGTTCTTC,CASRGAYGYNEQFF
11,TRBJ2-3,TRBV11-2,.,.,TGTGCCAGCAGCCACACAGATACGCAGTATTTT,CASSHTDTQYF
15,TRBJ2-2,TRBV7-7,.,TRBD2,TGTGCTAGCACGCCGGGACTAGCTAACACCGGGGAGCTGTTTTTT,CASTPGLANTGELFF
15,TRBJ2-2,TRBV10-1,.,.,TGCGCCAGCAGTGAAGCAGGGCTGGGCACCGGGGAGCTGTTTTTT,CASSEAGLGTGELFF
15,TRBJ2-3,TRBV6-8,few,.,TGTGCCAGCAGTTACTCCAACCTAGTTGCAGATACGCAGTATTTT,CASSYSNLVADTQYF
16,TRBJ2-1,TRBV5-4,.,TRBD2,TGTGCCAGCAGCCTCCCCGGGGCGGGAGGGGACAATGAGCAGTTCTTC,CASSLPGAGGDNEQFF
13,TRBJ1-1,TRBV10-2,.,.,TGCGCCAGCAGAGCGGGGATGAACACTGAAGCTTTCTTT,CASRAGMNTEAFF
13,TRBJ2-3,TRBV28,.,.,TGTGCCAGCAGTTTATTTCTGACAGATACGCAGTATTTT,CASSLFLTDTQYF
12,TRBJ2-1,TRBV5-1,.,.,TGCGCCAGCAGCCCACACGGGAATGAGCAGTTCTTC,CASSPHGNEQFF
14,TRBJ2-3,TRBV7-9,.,TRBD2,TGTGCCACTTTAGCGGGGGGTAGCACAGATACGCAGTATTTT,CATLAGGSTDTQYF
12,TRBJ1-4,TRBV15,.,.,TGTGCCACCAGCAGAGGTCGGGAAAAACTGTTTTTT,CATSRGREKLFF
15,TRBJ2-1,TRBV5-1,.,.,TGCGCCAGCAACCCAGCACAGAGCTCCTACAATGAGCAGTTCTTC,CASNPAQSSYNEQFF
13,TRBJ1-6,TRBV2,.,TRBD1,TGTGCCAGTATCGACAGGGGAAATTCACCCCTCCACTTT,CASIDRGNSPLHF
14,TRBJ1-1,TRBV18,.,.,TGTGCCAGCTCATCAGGCCAGGGCCACACTGAAGCTTTCTTT,CASSSGQGHTEAFF
13,TRBJ1-2,TRBV5-8,.,.,TGTGCCAGCAGCCAGCACGCGGTCTATGGCTACACCTTC,CASSQHAVYGYTF
13,TRBJ1-2,TRBV19,once,TRBD1,TGTGCCAGTAGTCTCGGACAGGCCACCGGCTACACCTTC,CASSLGQATGYTF
15,TRBJ1-3,TRBV9,.,.,TGTGCCAGCAGCGTAGCTAGTGCATCTAGAAACACCATATATTTT,CASSVASASRNTIYF
16,TRBJ2-1,TRBV7-9,.,.,TGTGCCAGCAGCTTAAGGGGATCGACAGGTCCGAATGAGCAGTTCTTC,CASSLRGSTGPNEQFF
16,TRBJ2-7,TRBV4-2,.,TRBD2,TGTGCCAGCAGCCGGATCGGGGGGGCGTCACAATACGAGCAGTACTTC,CASSRIGGASQYEQYF
15,TRBJ1-4,TRBV2,.,.,TGTGCCAGCAGTGAAGAGGGGTTGAACGGTGAAAAACTGTTTTTT,CASSEEGLNGEKLFF
12,TRBJ2-2,TRBV5-1,few,.,TGCGCCAGCAGCTTAACTACCGGGGAGCTGTTTTTT,CASSLTTGELFF
16,TRBJ2-3,TRBV5-1,.,TRBD2,TGCGCCAGCAGTACCGCTGGGACTAGCGGGGTCAGGGAGCAGTATTTT,CASSTAGTSGVREQYF
13,TRBJ1-1,TRBV13,.,.,TGTGCCAGCAGCCAGGGATCGGGCACTGAAGCTTTCTTT,CASSQGSGTEAFF
15,TRBJ2-2,TRBV6-6,.,.,TGTGCCAGCAGCTGGGGGACAAGAGACACCGGGGAGCTGTTTTTT,CASSWGTRDTGELFF
14,TRBJ2-5,TRBV18,.,.,TGTGCCAGCTCACCTTCGACAGTTCAAGAGACCCAGTACTTC,CASSPSTVQETQYF
12,TRBJ1-1,TRBV29-1,.,.,TGCAGCGTTGAGGGCACGGACACTGAAGCTTTCTTT,CSVEGTDTEAFF
14,TRBJ2-2,TRBV6-1,.,TRBD2,TGTGCCAGTTCGCCCGGGGGGAGCGAGGGGGAGCTGTTTTTT,CASSPGGSEGELFF
13,TRBJ2-3,TRBV5-1,.,.,TGCGCCAGCAGCGCCGACCGGGGAGATACGCAGTATTTT,CASSADRGDTQYF
15,TRBJ2-7,TRBV6-5,.,TRBD2,TGTGCCAGCAGTTACGGGAGCGGGGGGACCTACGAGCAGTACTTC,CASSYGSGGTYEQYF
15,TRBJ2-1,TRBV11-2,.,TRBD2,TGTGCCAGCAGCGGAGGGAGGGCGTATTACAATGAGCAGTTCTTC,CASSGGRAYYNEQFF
12,TRBJ2-1,TRBV18,.,.,TGTGCCAGCTCACCACGGCACAATGAGCAGTTCTTC,CASSPRHNEQFF
14,TRBJ2-7,TRBV6-1,.,.,TGTGCCAGCAGGTCGACTGGAGCCTCCTACGAGCAGTACTTC,CASRSTGASYEQYF
14,TRBJ1-5,TRBV11-2,.,.,TGTGCCAGCAGCCAGGGGTTTAGCAATCAGCCCCAGCATTTT,CASSQGFSNQPQHF
15,TRBJ1-1,TRBV9,.,TRBD1,TGTGCCAGCAGCGCCCATGGACAGGTTAACACTGAAGCTTTCTTT,CASSAHGQVNTEAFF
13,TRBJ2-7,TRBV7-3,once,TRBD1,TGTGCCAGCAGCCGGGACAGAGGCTACGAGCAGTACTTC,CASSRDRGYEQYF
13,TRBJ1-4,TRBV2,.,.,TGTGCCAGCAGTCTCATACGGGGTGAAAAACTGTTTTTT,CASSLIRGEKLFF
12,TRBJ1-1,TRBV7-9,.,.,TGTGCCAGCAGGTCGACATACCAGGGAGCTTTCTTT,CASRSTYQGAFF
15,TRBJ2-1,TRBV6-5,.,TRBD1,TGTGCCAGCAGTCGGGACAGAGGGGTCAACAATGAGCAGTTCTTC,CASSRDRGVNNEQFF
13,TRBJ1-1,TRBV5-1,.,.,TGCGCCAGCAGCTTGGTCGGGGGGGCGAAAGCTTTCTTT,CASSLVGGAKAFF
14,TRBJ2-7,TRBV28,.,.,TGTGCCAGCAGTCCGGCGGGTACCTGGTCCGAGCAGTACTTC,CASSPAGTWSEQYF
13,TRBJ1-1,TRBV2,.,.,TGTGCCAGCAGTGAAGTTCGTGTGGGGGGAGCTTTCTTT,CASSEVRVGGAFF